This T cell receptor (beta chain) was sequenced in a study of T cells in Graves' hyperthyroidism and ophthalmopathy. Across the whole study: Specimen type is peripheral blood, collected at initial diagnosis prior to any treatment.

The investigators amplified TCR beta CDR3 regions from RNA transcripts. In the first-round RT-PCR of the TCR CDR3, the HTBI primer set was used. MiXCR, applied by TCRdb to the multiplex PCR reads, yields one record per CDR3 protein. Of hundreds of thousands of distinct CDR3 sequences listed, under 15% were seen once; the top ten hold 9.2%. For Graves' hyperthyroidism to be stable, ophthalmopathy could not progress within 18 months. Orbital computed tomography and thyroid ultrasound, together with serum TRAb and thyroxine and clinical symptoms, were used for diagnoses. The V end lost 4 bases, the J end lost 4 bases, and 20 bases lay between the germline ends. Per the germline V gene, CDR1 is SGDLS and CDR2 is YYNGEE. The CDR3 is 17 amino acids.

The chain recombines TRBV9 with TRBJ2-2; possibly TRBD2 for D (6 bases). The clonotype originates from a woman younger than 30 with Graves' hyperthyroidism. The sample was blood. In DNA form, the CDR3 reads TGTGCCAGCAGCCTGGGGGGACCAGGACGGGGCACCGGGGAGCTGTTTTTT. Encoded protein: CASSLGGPGRGTGELFF.